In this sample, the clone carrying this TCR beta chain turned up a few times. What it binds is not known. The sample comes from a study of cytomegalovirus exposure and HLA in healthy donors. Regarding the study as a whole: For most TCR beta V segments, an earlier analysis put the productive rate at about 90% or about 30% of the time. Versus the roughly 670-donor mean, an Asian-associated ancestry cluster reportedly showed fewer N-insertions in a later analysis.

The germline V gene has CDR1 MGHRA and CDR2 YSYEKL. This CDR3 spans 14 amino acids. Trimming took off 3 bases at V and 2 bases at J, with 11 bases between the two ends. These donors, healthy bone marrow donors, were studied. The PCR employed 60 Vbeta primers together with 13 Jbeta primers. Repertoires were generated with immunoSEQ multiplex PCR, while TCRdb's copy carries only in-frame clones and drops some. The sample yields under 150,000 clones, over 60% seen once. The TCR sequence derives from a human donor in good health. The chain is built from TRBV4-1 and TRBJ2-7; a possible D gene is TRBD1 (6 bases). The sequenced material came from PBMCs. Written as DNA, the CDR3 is TGCGCCAGCAGCCACCGGGACACTACCTACGAGCAGTACTTC. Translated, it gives CASSHRDTTYEQYF.